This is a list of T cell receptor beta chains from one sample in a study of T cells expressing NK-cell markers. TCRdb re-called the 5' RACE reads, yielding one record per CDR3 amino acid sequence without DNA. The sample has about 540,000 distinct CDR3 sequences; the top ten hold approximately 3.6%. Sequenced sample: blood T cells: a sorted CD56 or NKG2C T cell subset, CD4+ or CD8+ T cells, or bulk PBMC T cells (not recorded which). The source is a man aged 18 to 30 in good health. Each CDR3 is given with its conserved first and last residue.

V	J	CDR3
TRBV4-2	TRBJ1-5	CASSQDATGGRNQPQHF
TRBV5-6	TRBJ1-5	CASSAGTGLNQPQHF
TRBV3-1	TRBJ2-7	CASSQRGASGYEQYF
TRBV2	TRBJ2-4	CASSEGQDPLDIQYF
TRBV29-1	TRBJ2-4	CSVLGGQNIQYF
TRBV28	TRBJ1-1	CASRSGQNTEAFF
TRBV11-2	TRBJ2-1	CASSSLGGDSSYNEQFF
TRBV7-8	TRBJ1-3	CASSQGGTIYF
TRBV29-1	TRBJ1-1	CSVEVRTGDSEAFF
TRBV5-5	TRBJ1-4	CASRRETTNEKLFF
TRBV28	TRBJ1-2	CASTHLRGQGAYGYTF
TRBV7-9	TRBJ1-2	CASSLHLQSPHGYTF
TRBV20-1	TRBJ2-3	CSARRTVSRTDTQYF
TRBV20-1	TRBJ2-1	CSALPTSGRGYNEQFF
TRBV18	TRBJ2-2	CASSLRRHLNTGELFF
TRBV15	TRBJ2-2	CATSRDEGTLFVGELFF
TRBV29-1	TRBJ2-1	CSVEGLAGRVGSYNEQFF
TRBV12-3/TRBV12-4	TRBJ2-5	CASSSSGRANRAQYF
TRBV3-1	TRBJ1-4	CASSQEGGNEKLFF
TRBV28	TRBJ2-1	CASSPLEAGQFF
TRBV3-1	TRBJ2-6	CASSQSRSPGANVLTF
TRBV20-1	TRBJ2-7	CSAHARTGPYEQYF
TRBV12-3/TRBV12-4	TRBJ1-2	CASSFAATGKYGYTF
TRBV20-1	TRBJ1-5	CSARDPTGRDSNQPQHF
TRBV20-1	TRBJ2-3	CSAWAGGPDTQYF
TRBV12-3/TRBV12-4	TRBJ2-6	CASSLATGAGANVLTF
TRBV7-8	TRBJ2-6	CASSRRERVIGANVLTF
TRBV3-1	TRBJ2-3	CASTRSRNSGRNTQYF
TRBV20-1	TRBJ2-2	CSARGVGITNTGELFF
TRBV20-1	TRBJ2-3	CSASGRGLGTDTQYF
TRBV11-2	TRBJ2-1	CASSLGYRGRAEEQFF
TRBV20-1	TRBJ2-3	CSARVGLGGTQYF
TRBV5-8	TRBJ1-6	CASSLSRIGYSPLHF
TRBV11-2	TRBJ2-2	CASSGLAGLQGELFF
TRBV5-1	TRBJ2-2	CASRPPGQGTGELFF
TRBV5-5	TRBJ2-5	CASSLPAKETQYF
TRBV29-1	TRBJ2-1	CSVEDLVAAEQFF
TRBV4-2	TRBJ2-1	CASSQDSPLGEGYGEQFF
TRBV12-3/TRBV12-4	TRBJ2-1	CASSFLAGVQFF
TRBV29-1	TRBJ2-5	CSVDGRGWETQYF
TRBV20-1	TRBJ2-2	CSAREGSRRSTGELFF
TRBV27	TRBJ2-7	CASSLAGQPYEQYF
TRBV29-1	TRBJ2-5	CSVELLGLGNGAETQYF
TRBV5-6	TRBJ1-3	CASSFGTGASGNTIYF
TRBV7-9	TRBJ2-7	CASSFLAGQVEQYF
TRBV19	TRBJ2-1	CASSIGRDRGYNEQFF
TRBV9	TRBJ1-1	CASSDITWRQGNTEAFF
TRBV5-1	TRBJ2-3	CASSLGQGGDTQYF
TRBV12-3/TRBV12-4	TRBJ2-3	CASSPQDTDTQYF
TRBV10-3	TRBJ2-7	CAIRAAGSTYEQYF